Listed below are T cell receptor beta chains from one sample, sequenced in a study of T cells expressing NK-cell markers. One entry per CDR3 protein, without DNA, is what TCRdb gives after re-calling the 5' RACE reads. In all, the sample yields roughly 180,000 distinct CDR3 sequences. Material: blood T cells: a sorted CD56 or NKG2C T cell subset, CD4+ or CD8+ T cells, or bulk PBMC T cells (not recorded which). These receptor sequences come from a man aged 18-70 years in good health. The CDR3 runs from the conserved cysteine through the conserved F or W.

V gene: TRBV9
J gene: TRBJ1-1
CDR3 protein: CASSVAAGGEAFF

V gene: TRBV23-1
J gene: TRBJ2-7
CDR3 protein: CASSKGTPSSYEQYF

V gene: TRBV6-5
J gene: TRBJ2-7
CDR3 protein: CASSSPLGASGNYEQYF

V gene: TRBV5-6
J gene: TRBJ1-1
CDR3 protein: CASSYQGYPEAFF

V gene: TRBV6-5
J gene: TRBJ2-3
CDR3 protein: CASSSSSSSGGMTDTQYF

V gene: TRBV12-3/TRBV12-4
J gene: TRBJ2-5
CDR3 protein: CASSLVFQGETQYF

V gene: TRBV28
J gene: TRBJ1-3
CDR3 protein: CASSLSATGNTIYF

V gene: TRBV9
J gene: TRBJ2-5
CDR3 protein: CASSVGVGGREETQYF

V gene: TRBV7-9
J gene: TRBJ2-7
CDR3 protein: CASSLYIAAGVYEQYF

V gene: TRBV12-3/TRBV12-4
J gene: TRBJ2-7
CDR3 protein: CASSSTGGYDEQYF

V gene: TRBV2
J gene: TRBJ2-7
CDR3 protein: CASTFTSGLSYEQYF

V gene: TRBV29-1
J gene: TRBJ1-1
CDR3 protein: CSVEFGKSTEAFF

V gene: TRBV9
J gene: TRBJ1-2
CDR3 protein: CASSVEGTGPYYGYTF

V gene: TRBV3-1
J gene: TRBJ1-6
CDR3 protein: CASSQDNQDNSPLHF

V gene: TRBV5-5
J gene: TRBJ2-5
CDR3 protein: CASSLEVGTGNSQETQYF

V gene: TRBV12-3/TRBV12-4
J gene: TRBJ2-1
CDR3 protein: CATLGGKNYNEQFF